The 28 T cell receptor beta chains in this list originate from one sample, sequenced in a study of CD8+ T cells in alopecia areata. cDNA prepared by RNA extraction and subsequent reverse transcription served as the template for sequencing. Assay used: immunoSEQ multiplex PCR; TCRdb lists only in-frame clones, some missing. The sample holds 150,000 or so clones; just over 65% are singletons and the top ten take approximately 10%. Specimen: CD8+ T cells sorted from blood, collected at week 0. The source is a human donor with alopecia areata.

This chain joins TRBV7-2 and TRBJ2-7; the D gene is possibly TRBD1 (6 bases). V was clipped by 5 bases and J by 3 bases, with 20 bases between them. The germline V gene has CDR1 SGHTA and CDR2 FQGNSA. The CDR3 is 16 residues long. The CDR3 sequence: CASSPLTRDTIYEQYF. CDR3 DNA sequence: TGTGCCAGCAGCCCGCTGACCCGGGACACCATCTACGAGCAGTACTTC.

This chain joins TRBV6-5 and TRBJ2-2; a weak D match, TRBD1 (6 bases). CDR1 is MNHEY, CDR2 SVGAGI, per germline. Trimming cost V 6 bases and J 8 bases, with 10 bases left between them. The CDR3 is made up of 12 amino acids. The DNA for the CDR3 is TGTGCCAGCAGCCCAACAGGGGGGGAGCTGTTTTTT. It specifies CASSPTGGELFF.

The gene calls are TRBV2 and TRBJ2-1; D might be TRBD1 or TRBD2, each matching 5 bases. The CDR3 consists of 13 residues. Germline V gives CDR1 SNHLY, CDR2 FYNNEI. Trimming shortened V by 6 bases and J by 9 bases, and 15 bases separated the two germline ends. The CDR3, as DNA: TGTGCCAGCAGGGGGGTTGAGGGCATTGAGCAGTTCTTC. Translating gives CASRGVEGIEQFF.

V gene TRBV6-1 combines with J gene TRBJ2-7; D unclear. The CDR3 length is 12 residues. Germline V CDR1 and CDR2: MNHNS, SASEGT. Between the trimmed V and J ends, which lost 7 bases and 0 bases, there was a span of 7 bases. In DNA, the CDR3 is TGTGCCAGCACCGAGGACTCCTACGAGCAGTACTTC. This gives the protein CASTEDSYEQYF.

The chain employs TRBV30 and TRBJ2-6; 12 nucleotides align to TRBD2. Unmatched junction bases numbered 3, after V lost 6 bases and J lost 0 bases. This CDR3 is 16 amino acids long. The germline V gene has CDR1 GTSNPN and CDR2 SVGIG (reference sequence). The CDR3 DNA reads TGTGCCTGCCTAGCGGGGGGGAACTCTGGGGCCAACGTCCTGACTTTC. Translated, it gives CACLAGGNSGANVLTF.

This chain uses TRBV25-1 with TRBJ2-2, with D tentatively TRBD2 (6 bases). Germline CDR1 reads MGHDK; CDR2 reads SYGVNS. V was clipped by 8 bases and J by 4 bases, with 17 bases between them. CDR3 length: 15 amino acids. The CDR3 loop reads CASSLDRRVTGELFF. DNA of the CDR3: TGTGCCAGCTCCCTTGACCGGAGGGTCACCGGGGAGCTGTTTTTT.

The V call is TRBV10-3, the J call TRBJ2-2, with 9 bases fitting TRBD1. This CDR3 has 15 residues. Germline assignment: CDR1 ENHRY and CDR2 SYGVKD. V shed 6 bases and J 6 bases; nucleotides not matched to a gene: 8. Written as DNA, the CDR3 is TGTGCCATCAGACGGACAGGGGCCCTAGCCGGGGAGCTGTTTTTT. The encoded protein is CAIRRTGALAGELFF.

The chain carries TRBV10-3 and TRBJ1-1; weak D call: TRBD1 (6 bases). Germline V gene sequence: CDR1 ENHRY, CDR2 SYGVKD. The V and J ends lost 7 bases and 5 bases respectively, with 8 bases between them. The CDR3 loop spans 11 amino acids. Here the CDR3 reads CAINTGTEAFF. CDR3 nucleotide sequence: TGTGCCATCAATACAGGGACTGAAGCTTTCTTT.

The chain combines TRBV29-1 with TRBJ2-7, with D unresolved. This CDR3 contains 14 residues. The germline V gene has CDR1 SQVTM and CDR2 ANQGSEA. V lost 4 bases and J 3 bases, leaving 16 bases between the germline ends. For the CDR3, the DNA is TGCAGCGTTGTGCTTGTGAGTCAGAACTACGAGCAGTACTTC. Protein product: CSVVLVSQNYEQYF.

This clone was seen only once. The chain joins TRBV7-9 to TRBJ2-2; 7 bases are shared with TRBD2. J lost 1 base, V lost 1 base, and 3 bases had no gene match. Germline-derived CDR1 and CDR2 are SEHNR and FQNEAQ (reference sequence). The CDR3 is 16 residues long. The CDR3 reads CASSLGSGENTGELFF. CDR3 coding DNA: TGTGCCAGCAGCTTAGGCAGCGGGGAGAACACCGGGGAGCTGTTTTTT.

V is TRBV5-1 and J is TRBJ2-7; TRBD1 is a possible D gene (6 bases). Germline V lookup: CDR1 SGHRS, CDR2 YFSETQ. Trimming removed 4 bases from V and 2 bases from J, with 10 bases in between. This CDR3 region has 13 residues. As DNA, the CDR3 is TGCGCCAGCAGCCCTGAGGGGGCCTACGAGCAGTACTTC. Protein sequence: CASSPEGAYEQYF.

V is TRBV7-2 and J is TRBJ2-4, with D perhaps assigned TRBD1 or TRBD2 (5 bases each). Germline values: CDR1 SGHTA, CDR2 FQGNSA. The CDR3 runs 15 residues. V shed 0 bases and J shed 0 bases, with 6 bases lying between them. The CDR3 DNA follows: TGTGCCAGCAGCTTAGCGGGGACAGCCAAAAACATTCAGTACTTC. It codes for CASSLAGTAKNIQYF.

In its sample, this clone was seen once. V is TRBV15 and J is TRBJ2-1; the match to TRBD2 covers 7 bases. The V gene end was trimmed by 3 bases and the J gene end by 0 bases; junction bases not matched to a gene: 2. Germline CDR1 is LNHNV and CDR2 is YYDKDF (reference sequence). This CDR3 has 15 amino acids. CDR3 loop: CATSRERGSYNEQFF. The DNA of the CDR3 is TGTGCCACCAGCAGGGAGCGGGGCTCCTACAATGAGCAGTTCTTC.

This clone was seen a handful of times. The CDR3 DNA is TGCGCCAGCAGTCAATCTATCGACAACCGCGATGAAAAACTGTTTTTT. Amino acids: CASSQSIDNRDEKLFF. The V call is TRBV23-1, the J call TRBJ1-4; unclear D gene. TRBV23-1 is an ORF; its function is uncertain. The CDR3 is 16 residues long. Trimming removed 0 bases from V and 6 bases from J, with 14 bases in between.

The chain recombines TRBV5-6 with TRBJ2-5; unclear D gene. Trimming pared 2 bases from V and 3 bases from J, leaving 11 bases between. CDR1 SGHDT and CDR2 YYEEEE come from the germline V gene. The CDR3 loop spans 14 amino acids. In DNA form, the CDR3 reads TGTGCCAGCAGCTTATCTGGCGGAGAAGAGACCCAGTACTTC. Encoded protein: CASSLSGGEETQYF.

The V call is TRBV27, the J call TRBJ2-5; 8 nucleotides align to TRBD1. The junction had 8 bases not matched to a gene; V was cut back by 0 bases and J by 8 bases. This CDR3 region has 15 residues. Germline lookup yields CDR1 MNHEY and CDR2 SMNVEV (reference sequence). CDR3 amino acids: CASSLSAGGVGTQYF. For the CDR3, the DNA is TGTGCCAGCAGTTTATCGGCAGGGGGCGTGGGAACCCAGTACTTC.

The chain carries TRBV2 and TRBJ2-3, with TRBD2 identical over 13 bases. CDR1 SNHLY and CDR2 FYNNEI come from the germline V gene. The CDR3 totals 16 residues. Trimming took 11 bases from V and 2 from J; bases not matched to a gene: 10. CDR3 nucleotides: TGTGCCGGACCCGGGACTAGCGGGACATCCACAGATACGCAGTATTTT. Protein: CAGPGTSGTSTDTQYF.

V is TRBV9 and J is TRBJ2-7; 7 bases align to TRBD1. The germline V gene has CDR1 SGDLS and CDR2 YYNGEE. The CDR3 has 13 amino acids. With 0 bases clipped from V and 7 bases from J, the junction kept 4 bases outside the gene matches. CDR3 DNA sequence: TGTGCCAGCAGCGTAGAAGGGGGCGGTGAGCAGTACTTC. The encoded protein is CASSVEGGGEQYF.

The rearrangement uses TRBV6-5 and TRBJ1-5; 7 nucleotides agree with TRBD1. CDR3 size: 14 residues. Germline V gene lookup returns CDR1 MNHEY and CDR2 SVGAGI. Trimming removed 2 bases from V and 2 bases from J; junction bases left unmatched: 0. The CDR3 bases are TGTGCCAGCAGTTACGGACAGGGCAATCAGCCCCAGCATTTT. Translated: CASSYGQGNQPQHF.

This chain uses TRBV2 with TRBJ1-5, with D hard to call. Trimming stripped 4 bases from V and 4 bases from J, with 8 bases between. CDR1 and CDR2 from the germline V gene are SNHLY and FYNNEI. The CDR3 has 13 amino acids. CDR3 DNA sequence: TGTGCCAGCAGTGGCAGAGGGAATCAGCCCCAGCATTTT. This codes for CASSGRGNQPQHF.

This clone was seen a few times. The gene calls are TRBV29-1 and TRBJ2-2; D gene unclear. There are 10 residues in the CDR3. The germline V gene encodes CDR1 SQVTM and CDR2 ANQGSEA. V was clipped by 4 bases and J by 6 bases, with 3 bases between them. CDR3 DNA: TGCAGCGTTGTGGCCGGGGAGCTGTTTTTT. Its protein is CSVVAGELFF.

A note on this clone: The sample contains more than one DNA sequence encoding this CDR3. This rearrangement joins TRBV29-1 to TRBJ1-1; a possible D gene is TRBD1 (6 bases). Looked up from germline, CDR1 is SQVTM and CDR2 is ANQGSEA. Trimming removed 6 bases at V and 5 bases at J, with 7 bases between. This CDR3 has 10 amino acids. CDR3 in amino acids: CSVGTTEAFF. CDR3 bases: TGCAGCGTCGGGACAACTGAAGCTTTCTTT. Full variable domain (rest looked up from reference TRBV29-1 and TRBJ1-1): SAVISQKPSRDICQRGTSLTIQCQVDSQVTMMFWYRQQPGQSLTLIATANQGSEATYESGFVIDKFPISRPNLTFSTLTVSNMSPEDSSIYLCSVGTTEAFFGQGTRLTVV.

CDR3 bases: TGTGCCAGCAACACCGGGACAGGAGACCTAGTTACGCAGTATTTT. Protein: CASNTGTGDLVTQYF. The chain recombines TRBV7-9 with TRBJ2-3, with 8 bases identical to TRBD1. This CDR3 comprises 15 residues. The trim removed 7 bases at V and 8 bases at J, leaving 14 bases unmatched. Germline V CDR1 and CDR2: SEHNR, FQNEAQ (reference sequence).

This CDR3 reads CASSEAPSSYNEQFF. As DNA, the CDR3 is TGTGCCAGCAGTGAAGCGCCTAGCTCCTACAATGAGCAGTTCTTC. V and J are TRBV6-1 and TRBJ2-1; D is ambiguous. Germline V gene sequence: CDR1 MNHNS, CDR2 SASEGT. This CDR3 has 15 amino acids. Trimming cost V 0 bases and J 0 bases, with 6 bases left between them.

This chain uses TRBV27 with TRBJ2-5; 9 nucleotides line up with TRBD1. Germline V lookup: CDR1 MNHEY, CDR2 SMNVEV (reference sequence). This CDR3 contains 14 residues. V lost 4 bases to trimming and J lost 5 bases; unmatched junction nucleotides: 5. The CDR3 DNA sequence: TGTGCCAGCAGTTATACAGGGGGCAGGGAGACCCAGTACTTC. The encoded protein is CASSYTGGRETQYF.

The chain recombines TRBV15 with TRBJ1-1; tentatively, D is TRBD1 (5 bases). There are 14 residues in the CDR3. CDR1 and CDR2 (germline): LNHNV, YYDKDF (reference sequence). Trimming cost V 1 base and J 10 bases, with 16 bases left between them. CDR3: CATSRVGGRAVAFF. CDR3 in DNA: TGTGCCACCAGCAGAGTAGGTGGCAGGGCTGTAGCTTTCTTT.

Only a few counts were recorded for this clone. This chain joins TRBV11-2 and TRBJ1-1; the D is unclear. CDR3 length: 16 residues. V gave up 2 bases and J gave up 6 bases, with 19 bases separating them. From germline, CDR1 is SGHAT and CDR2 FQNNGV. The CDR3 DNA sequence: TGTGCCAGCAGCTTAATCGCTCAGACTTGGAGGCCTGAAGCTTTCTTT. It encodes CASSLIAQTWRPEAFF.

Only a few counts were recorded for this clone. The rearrangement joins TRBV2 to TRBJ2-3; 10 nucleotides align to TRBD2. This CDR3 is 15 amino acids long. Trimming cost V 1 base and J 6 bases; bases outside gene matches: 4. CDR1 and CDR2 from the germline V gene are SNHLY and FYNNEI. The CDR3 region has the DNA TGTGCCAGCAGTGAAGGAGCGGGGGGGTTGGATACGCAGTATTTT. This gives the protein CASSEGAGGLDTQYF.